One sample yielded the 7 T cell receptor beta chains listed below, sequenced in a study of blood T cell repertoires in COVID-19. Repertoires were generated with immunoSEQ multiplex PCR, while TCRdb's copy carries only in-frame clones and drops some. The table has 65,000 to 70,000 clones, about 80% seen once. Sequencing was performed on peripheral blood. Receptors originate from a woman in her sixties with acute or convalescent COVID-19.

This sequence joins TRBV30 and TRBJ2-7; 7 bases are a match to TRBD1. The germline CDR1 and CDR2 sequences are GTSNPN and SVGIG (reference sequence). The CDR3 spans 13 residues. V was clipped by 5 bases and J by 2 bases; unmatched bases: 6. The DNA for the CDR3 is TGTGCCTGGGTGGGACAGTACCCCTACGAGCAGTACTTC. Translated, it gives CAWVGQYPYEQYF. Full variable domain (missing parts from reference TRBV30 and TRBJ2-7): SQTIHQWPATLVQPVGSPLSLECTVEGTSNPNLYWYRQAAGRGLQLLFYSVGIGQISSEVPQNLSASRPQDRQFILSSKKLLLSDSGFYLCAWVGQYPYEQYFGPGTRLTVT.

Only one count was recorded for this clone. The gene calls are TRBV15 and TRBJ2-2; the D gene is possibly TRBD1 (5 bases). Germline CDR1 reads LNHNV; CDR2 reads YYDKDF (reference sequence). The CDR3 totals 19 residues. Trimming shortened V by 0 bases and J by 7 bases, and 24 bases separated the two germline ends. CDR3 nucleotides: TGTGCCACCAGCAGAGATCGCAGGGTCGACTCGGGCCAAGACGGGGAGCTGTTTTTT. It is translated as CATSRDRRVDSGQDGELFF.

The rearrangement joins TRBV5-4 to TRBJ2-1, with 15 positions matching TRBD2. Germline V CDR1 and CDR2: SGHNT, YYREEE (reference sequence). The junction had 4 bases not matched to a gene; V was cut back by 0 bases and J by 9 bases. The CDR3 extends over 16 amino acids. CDR3 sequence: CASSLGTSGGAIEQFF. CDR3 in DNA: TGTGCCAGCAGCTTGGGGACTAGCGGGGGGGCCATTGAGCAGTTCTTC.

The DNA of the CDR3 is TGTGCCAGCAGGCTAAGGACAGGGAGGGGGACTGAAGCTTTCTTT. Translated: CASRLRTGRGTEAFF. The rearrangement joins TRBV7-2 to TRBJ1-1; 8 nucleotides agree with TRBD1. V lost 6 bases to trimming and J lost 5 bases; unmatched junction nucleotides: 11. Germline V gives CDR1 SGHTA, CDR2 FQGNSA. There are 15 residues in the CDR3.

The chain has TRBV9 and TRBJ2-3; D may be TRBD1 (6 bases). The CDR3 loop spans 14 amino acids. Trimming shortened V by 4 bases and J by 4 bases, and 13 bases separated the two germline ends. Germline V gene data show CDR1 as SGDLS and CDR2 as YYNGEE. The CDR3 coding sequence is TGTGCCAGCAGCTTGGGACAACCACCAGATACGCAGTATTTT. This sequence encodes CASSLGQPPDTQYF.

This chain links TRBV4-1 with TRBJ2-3; tentatively, D is TRBD1 (5 bases). V was shortened by 0 bases and J by 6 bases, with 13 bases between the two germline ends. This CDR3 comprises 15 residues. Germline CDR1 MGHRA, CDR2 YSYEKL. CDR3 loop: CASSQDRVESDTQYF. In DNA, the CDR3 is TGCGCCAGCAGCCAAGACAGGGTAGAGTCCGATACGCAGTATTTT.

This clone has a single count. The CDR3 here is CASSIGQGYSPLHF. The CDR3 coding sequence is TGTGCCAGCAGCATTGGACAGGGGTATTCACCCCTCCACTTT. The chain is built from TRBV6-5 and TRBJ1-6; the match to TRBD1 covers 9 bases. With 6 bases clipped from V and 8 bases from J, the junction kept 5 bases outside the gene matches. This CDR3 has 14 amino acids. Germline lookup yields CDR1 MNHEY and CDR2 SVGAGI.